This T cell receptor (beta chain) comes out of a study of cytomegalovirus exposure and HLA in healthy donors. General observations from the study: The classifier reportedly diagnosed cytomegalovirus status with high specificity and sensitivity. With further analysis later on, most CMV-associated TCR beta chains appeared HLA-restricted. Earlier analysis found most TCR beta V segments productive about 90% or about 30% of the time. Later analysis demonstrated an association between a missense DCLRE1C variant and TCR beta V- and J-gene trimming.

The CDR3 spans 13 residues. CDR1 and CDR2 from the germline V gene are MNHEY and SVGAGI. V lost 7 bases and J lost 4; bases outside the gene matches: 3. A multiplex PCR was run with 60 Vbeta primers and 13 Jbeta primers. The repertoire was sequenced with immunoSEQ multiplex PCR; TCRdb's copy has only in-frame clones and lacks some. The sample yields just over 150,000 clones, roughly 81% seen once. The table lists this clone with a few counts. Its matching antigen is unknown. The chain joins TRBV6-5 to TRBJ2-2, with TRBD1 matching over 7 bases. Sequences were obtained from PBMCs. The sequence came from a woman under 30 in good health and CMV-seronegative. CDR3 in amino acids: CASKTGSTGELFF. The DNA of the CDR3 is TGTGCCAGCAAGACAGGGTCCACCGGGGAGCTGTTTTTT.